This T cell receptor beta chain came from a study of OX40 agonist ivuxolimab in advanced cancers. At the level of the study: Prior therapy, whether anti-PD-1, anti-PD-L1 or anti-CTLA-4, was allowed, and more than 35% had some.

Repertoires were generated with immunoSEQ multiplex PCR, while TCRdb's copy carries only in-frame clones and drops some. This table holds about 46,000 clones, about nine tenths found once. The CDR3 sequence is 15 residues long. The germline CDR1 and CDR2 sequences are SGHNT and YYREEE (reference sequence). V lost 4 bases, J lost 8 bases, and 7 bases stayed unmatched. Sequences were derived from CD4+ or CD8+ T cells sorted from blood, sampled in a trial of the OX40 agonist ivuxolimab. This rearrangement joins TRBV5-4 to TRBJ2-1, with 12 bases that match TRBD2. This sequence originates from an adult with an advanced solid tumor such as melanoma, head and neck, liver or kidney cancer. CDR3 coding DNA: TGTGCCAGCAGCATACCTAGCGGGGGGGTGGATGAGCAGTTCTTC. Its protein product is CASSIPSGGVDEQFF.